These 3 T cell receptor beta chains were all obtained from the same sample, sequenced in a study of cytomegalovirus exposure and HLA in healthy donors. PCR amplification relied on 60 Vbeta primers (plus 13 Jbeta primers). TCRdb's copy holds only in-frame clones and misses some; the assay was immunoSEQ multiplex PCR. The top ten hold about 0.25% of the sample, which has about 240,000 clones, roughly 84% seen once. The sequenced sample consisted of PBMCs. These receptors originate from a girl aged 2 to 9 in good health and CMV-seronegative.

The chain uses TRBV6-6 and TRBJ2-7; 11 nucleotides align to TRBD2. The length of the CDR3 is 14 residues. Germline CDR1 reads MNHNY; CDR2 reads SVGAGI (reference sequence). Trimming cost V 5 bases and J 2 bases; bases outside gene matches: 2. The CDR3 coding sequence is TGTGCCAGCAGTCCGGGACTAGCGGCCTACGAGCAGTACTTC. Protein sequence: CASSPGLAAYEQYF.

On this clone: One junction end disagrees with the germline gene, perhaps due to a read error. The rearrangement links TRBV6-6 to TRBJ1-6; D is undetermined. Germline V gives CDR1 MNHNY, CDR2 SVGAGI (reference sequence). This CDR3 contains 13 residues. For the CDR3, the DNA is TGTGCCAGCAGATACTCCTATAATTCACCCCTCCACTTT. Its protein product is CASRYSYNSPLHF.

The chain recombines TRBV30 with TRBJ2-2; D gene ambiguous. Trimming took off 4 bases at V and 0 bases at J, with 9 bases between the two ends. Per the germline V gene, CDR1 is GTSNPN and CDR2 is SVGIG (reference sequence). The CDR3 is 14 amino acids. The CDR3 loop reads CAWKLHPNTGELFF. CDR3 in DNA: TGTGCCTGGAAATTACATCCGAACACCGGGGAGCTGTTTTTT.